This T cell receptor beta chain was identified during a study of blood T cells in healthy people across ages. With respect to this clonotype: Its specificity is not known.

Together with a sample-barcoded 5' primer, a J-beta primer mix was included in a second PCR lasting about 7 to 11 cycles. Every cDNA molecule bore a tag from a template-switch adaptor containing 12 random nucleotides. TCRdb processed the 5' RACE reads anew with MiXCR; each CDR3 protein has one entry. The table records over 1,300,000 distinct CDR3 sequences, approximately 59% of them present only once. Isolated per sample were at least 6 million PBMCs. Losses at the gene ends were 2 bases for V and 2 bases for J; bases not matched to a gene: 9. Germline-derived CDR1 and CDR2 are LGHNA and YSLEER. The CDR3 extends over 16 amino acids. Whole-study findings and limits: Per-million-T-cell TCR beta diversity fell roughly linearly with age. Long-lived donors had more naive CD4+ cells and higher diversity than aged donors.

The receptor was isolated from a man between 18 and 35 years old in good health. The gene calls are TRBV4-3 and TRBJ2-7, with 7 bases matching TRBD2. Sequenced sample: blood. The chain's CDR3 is CASSQQSSGAPYEQYF. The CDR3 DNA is TGCGCCAGCAGCCAACAATCTAGCGGAGCCCCCTACGAGCAGTACTTC.